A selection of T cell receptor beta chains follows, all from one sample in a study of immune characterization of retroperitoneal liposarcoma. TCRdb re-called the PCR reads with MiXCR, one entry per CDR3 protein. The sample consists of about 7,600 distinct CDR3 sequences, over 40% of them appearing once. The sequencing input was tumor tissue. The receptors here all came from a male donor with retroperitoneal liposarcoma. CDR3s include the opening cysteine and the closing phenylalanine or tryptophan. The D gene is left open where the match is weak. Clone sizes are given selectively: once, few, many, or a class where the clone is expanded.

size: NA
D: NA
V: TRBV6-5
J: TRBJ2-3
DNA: TGTGCCAGCAGCCTCCGACAGGGAGGGTCAGATACGCAGTATTTT
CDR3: CASSLRQGGSDTQYF

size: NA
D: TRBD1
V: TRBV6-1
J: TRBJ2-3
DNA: TGTGCCAGCAGAGGGACAGGGGGCCCAGATACGCAGTATTTT
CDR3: CASRGTGGPDTQYF

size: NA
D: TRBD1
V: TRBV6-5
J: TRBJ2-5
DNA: TGTGCCAGCAGTGAACAGGGGGCGGGGACCCAGTACTTC
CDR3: CASSEQGAGTQYF

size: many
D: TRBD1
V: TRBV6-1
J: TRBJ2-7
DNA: TGTGCCAGCAGCCGACGGGACAGCCATTATGAGCAGTACTTC
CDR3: CASSRRDSHYEQYF

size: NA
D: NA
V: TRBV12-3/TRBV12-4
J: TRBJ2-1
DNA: TGTGCCAGCTCTAGACTCCGGGATGAGCAGTTCTTC
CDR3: CASSRLRDEQFF

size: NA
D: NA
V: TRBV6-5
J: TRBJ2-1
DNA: TGTGCCAGCAGTTACTCGAAGATGCCGGGGAAGAATGAGCAGTTCTTC
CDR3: CASSYSKMPGKNEQFF

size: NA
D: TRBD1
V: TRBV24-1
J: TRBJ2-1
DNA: TGTGCCACCAGTGATACTCGGACAGGGGGCGCGGAGACCCAGTTCTTC
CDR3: CATSDTRTGGAETQFF

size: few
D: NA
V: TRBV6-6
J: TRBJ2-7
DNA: TGTGCCAGCAGCCTCGGACTCGTGGGCTACGAGCAGTACTTC
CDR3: CASSLGLVGYEQYF

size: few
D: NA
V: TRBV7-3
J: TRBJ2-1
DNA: TGTGCCAGCAGCTTACTTGGACCCTCGAACAATGAGCAGTTCTTC
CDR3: CASSLLGPSNNEQFF

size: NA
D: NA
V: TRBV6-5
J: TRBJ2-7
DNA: TGTGCCAGCAGTTACGATTGGCAGGGGCCCCTCGAGCAGTACTTC
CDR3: CASSYDWQGPLEQYF

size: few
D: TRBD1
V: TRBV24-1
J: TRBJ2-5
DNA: TGTGCCACCAGCGACCCCGCCGGGACAGTACAAGAGACCCAGTACTTC
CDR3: CATSDPAGTVQETQYF

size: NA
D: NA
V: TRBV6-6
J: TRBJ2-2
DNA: TGTGCCAGCAGTTACCTTGCGAACACCGGGGAGCTGTTTTTT
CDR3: CASSYLANTGELFF

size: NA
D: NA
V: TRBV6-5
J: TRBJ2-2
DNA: TGTGCCAGCAGTTCTCGACAGACCGGGGAGCTGTTTTTT
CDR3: CASSSRQTGELFF

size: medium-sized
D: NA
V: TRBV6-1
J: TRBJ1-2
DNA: TGTGCCAGCATTATAGCAGGAGGCTATGGCTACACCTTC
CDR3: CASIIAGGYGYTF

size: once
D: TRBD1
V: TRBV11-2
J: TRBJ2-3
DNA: TGTGCCAGCAGCCACGACAGGGGGAGAATCACAGATACGCAGTATTTT
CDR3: CASSHDRGRITDTQYF

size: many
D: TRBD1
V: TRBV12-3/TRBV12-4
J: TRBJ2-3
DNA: TGTGCCAGCAGTCTAGGACAGGGGGCAGGTGGCACAGATACGCAGTATTTT
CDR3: CASSLGQGAGGTDTQYF

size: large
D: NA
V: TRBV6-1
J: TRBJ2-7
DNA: TGTGCCAGCAGACCCCATAGGACCTACGAGCAGTACTTC
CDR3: CASRPHRTYEQYF

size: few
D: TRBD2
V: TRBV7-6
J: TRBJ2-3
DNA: TGTGCCAGCAGCTTAGCGAGCGGGGGGGCCCCAGATACGCAGTATTTT
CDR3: CASSLASGGAPDTQYF

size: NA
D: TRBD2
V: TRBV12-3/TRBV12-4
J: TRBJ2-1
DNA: TGTGCCAGCAGTGTAGCGGGGGACAATGAGCAGTTCTTC
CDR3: CASSVAGDNEQFF

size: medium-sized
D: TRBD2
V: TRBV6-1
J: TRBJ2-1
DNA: TGTGCCAGCAGTTCTCCCGGGACTAGCTCCTACAATGAGCAGTTCTTC
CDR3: CASSSPGTSSYNEQFF

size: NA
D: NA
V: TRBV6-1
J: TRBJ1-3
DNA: TGTGCCAGCAGCTTACAGGGCCGGACTGGAAACACCATATATTTT
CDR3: CASSLQGRTGNTIYF

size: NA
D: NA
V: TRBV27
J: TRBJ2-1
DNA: TGTGCCAGCGGCAGGGACCTCCGGACCGCCAGTGACGATGAGCAGTTCTTC
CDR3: CASGRDLRTASDDEQFF

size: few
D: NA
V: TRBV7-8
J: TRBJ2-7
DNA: TGTGCCAGCAGCTTGGACCCGGGATTCTCCTACGAGCAGTACTTC
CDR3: CASSLDPGFSYEQYF

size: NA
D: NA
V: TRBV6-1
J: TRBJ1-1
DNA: TGTGCCAGCAGTGATATAGGGGCAATCCTTGAAGCTTTCTTT
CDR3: CASSDIGAILEAFF

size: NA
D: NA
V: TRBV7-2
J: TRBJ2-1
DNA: TGTGCCAGCAGCCCGTACTTGAACAATGAGCAGTTCTTC
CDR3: CASSPYLNNEQFF

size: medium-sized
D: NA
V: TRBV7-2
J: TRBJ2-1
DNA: TGTGCCAGCAGCTTAGGATATTACGAGCAGTTCTTC
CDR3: CASSLGYYEQFF

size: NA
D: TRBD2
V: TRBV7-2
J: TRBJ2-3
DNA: TGTGCCAGCAGCTCGGGGACTATAAGGCTTACAGATACGCAGTATTTT
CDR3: CASSSGTIRLTDTQYF

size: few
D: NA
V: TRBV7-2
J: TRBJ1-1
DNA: TGTGCCAGCAGCGCCGGAAGCTACACTGAAGCTTTCTTT
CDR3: CASSAGSYTEAFF

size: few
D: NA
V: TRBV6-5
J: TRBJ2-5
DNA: TGTGCCAGCAGTTACGCTCCAGCGAGAGAGACCCAGTACTTC
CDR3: CASSYAPARETQYF

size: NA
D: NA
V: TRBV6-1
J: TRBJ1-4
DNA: TGTGCCAGCAGAGGCAACCGGGCAACTAATGAAAAACTGTTTTTT
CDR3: CASRGNRATNEKLFF

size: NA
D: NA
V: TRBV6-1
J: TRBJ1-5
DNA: TGTGCCAGCAGTGATGTGCAGCCCCAGCATTTT
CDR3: CASSDVQPQHF

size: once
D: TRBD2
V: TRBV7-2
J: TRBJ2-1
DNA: TGTGCCAGCAGCCCGAGACTAGCGATTCTTCCGGAGCAGTTCTTC
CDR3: CASSPRLAILPEQFF

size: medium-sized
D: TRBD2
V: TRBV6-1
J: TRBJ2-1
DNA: TGTGCCAGCAGTTCAACTAGCGGGGCGACCTACGAGCAGTTCTTC
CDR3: CASSSTSGATYEQFF

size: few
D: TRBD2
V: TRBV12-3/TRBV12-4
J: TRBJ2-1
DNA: TGTGCCAGCAGTACTCGACTAGCGGGATCCTACAATGAGCAGTTCTTC
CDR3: CASSTRLAGSYNEQFF